The count of the clone carrying this T cell receptor (beta chain) is one. V was clipped by 8 bases and J by 0 bases; unmatched bases: 17. CDR3 length equals 19 residues. These data belong to a study of CD8 T cells in Susac syndrome. RNA was extracted with the RNeasy kit, and a quantity of about 0.45 to 1 ug was reverse transcribed using random hexamers. MiXCR was run by TCRdb on the immunoSEQ multiplex PCR reads, yielding one entry per CDR3 protein. Here the sample spans around 150,000 distinct CDR3 sequences, around 94% being singletons. This rearrangement joins TRBV12-3 or TRBV12-4 to TRBJ2-1, with 9 bases lining up with TRBD1. Sequencing input: CD4+ T cells from PBMCs. The TCR sequence derives from a human donor in good health. Written as DNA, the CDR3 is TGTGCCAGCCGGACCGGGACAGGGCACCTATTTCCCTCCTACAATGAGCAGTTCTTC. It is translated as CASRTGTGHLFPSYNEQFF.